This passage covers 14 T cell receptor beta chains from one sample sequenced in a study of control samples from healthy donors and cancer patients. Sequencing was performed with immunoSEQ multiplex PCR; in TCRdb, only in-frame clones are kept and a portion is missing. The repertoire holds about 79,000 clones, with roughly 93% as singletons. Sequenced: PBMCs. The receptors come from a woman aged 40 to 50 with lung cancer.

CDR3 protein: CASSPRQGMNTEAFF. CDR3 DNA sequence: TGTGCCAGCAGCCCTAGACAGGGGATGAACACTGAAGCTTTCTTT. This chain links TRBV9 with TRBJ1-1; 8 bases fit TRBD1. The length of the CDR3 is 15 residues. Germline V gene data show CDR1 as SGDLS and CDR2 as YYNGEE. With 4 bases clipped from V and 0 bases from J, the junction kept 5 bases outside the gene matches.

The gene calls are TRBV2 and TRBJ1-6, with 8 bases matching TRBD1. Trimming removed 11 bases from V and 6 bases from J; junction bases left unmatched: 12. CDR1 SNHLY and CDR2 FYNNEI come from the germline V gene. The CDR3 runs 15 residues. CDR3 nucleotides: TGTGCCTCACGAACGGGACAGGCGGGTAATTCACCCCTCCACTTT. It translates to CASRTGQAGNSPLHF.

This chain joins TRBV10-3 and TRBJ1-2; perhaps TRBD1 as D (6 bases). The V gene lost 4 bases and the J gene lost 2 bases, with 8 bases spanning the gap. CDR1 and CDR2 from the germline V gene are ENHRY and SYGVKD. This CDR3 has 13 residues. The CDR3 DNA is TGTGCCATCAGTGGGGGGCAGAACTATGGCTACACCTTC. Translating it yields CAISGGQNYGYTF.

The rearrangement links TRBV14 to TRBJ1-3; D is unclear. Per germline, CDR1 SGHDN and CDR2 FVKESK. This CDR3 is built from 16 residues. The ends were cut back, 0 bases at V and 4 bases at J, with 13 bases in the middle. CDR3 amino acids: CASSQDRPVSGNTIYF. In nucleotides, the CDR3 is TGTGCCAGCAGCCAAGATCGGCCGGTCTCCGGAAACACCATATATTTT.

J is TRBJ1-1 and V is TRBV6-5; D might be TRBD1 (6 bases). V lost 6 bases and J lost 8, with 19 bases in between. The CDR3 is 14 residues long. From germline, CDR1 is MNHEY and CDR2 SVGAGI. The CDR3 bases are TGTGCCAGCAGCCTATCCCCAGGGACACTCGAAGCTTTCTTT. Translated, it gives CASSLSPGTLEAFF.

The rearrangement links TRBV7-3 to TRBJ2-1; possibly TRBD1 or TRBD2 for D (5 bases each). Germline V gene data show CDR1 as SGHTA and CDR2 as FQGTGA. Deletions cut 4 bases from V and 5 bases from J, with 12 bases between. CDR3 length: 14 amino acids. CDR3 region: CASSSGTYNNEQFF. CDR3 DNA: TGTGCCAGCAGCTCCGGGACGTATAACAATGAGCAGTTCTTC.

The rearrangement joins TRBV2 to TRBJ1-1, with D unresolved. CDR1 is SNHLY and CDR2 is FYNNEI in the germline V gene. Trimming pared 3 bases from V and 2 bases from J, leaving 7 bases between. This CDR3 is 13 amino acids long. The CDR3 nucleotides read TGTGCCAGCAGTGATGGGATTAACACTGAAGCTTTCTTT. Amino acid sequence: CASSDGINTEAFF.

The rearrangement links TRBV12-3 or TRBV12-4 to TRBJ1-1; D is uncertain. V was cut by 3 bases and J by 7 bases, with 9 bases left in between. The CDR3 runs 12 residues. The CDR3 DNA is TGTGCCAGCAGTTTTGGGCTGGGTGAAGCTTTCTTT. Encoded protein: CASSFGLGEAFF.

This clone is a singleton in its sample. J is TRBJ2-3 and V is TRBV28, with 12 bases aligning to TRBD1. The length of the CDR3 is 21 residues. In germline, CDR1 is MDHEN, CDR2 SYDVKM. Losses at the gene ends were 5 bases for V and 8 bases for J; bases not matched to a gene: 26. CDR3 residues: CASSTDTLRGQGAHRAGTQYF. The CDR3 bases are TGTGCCAGCAGTACGGACACTTTACGGGGACAGGGGGCCCATAGGGCTGGTACGCAGTATTTT.

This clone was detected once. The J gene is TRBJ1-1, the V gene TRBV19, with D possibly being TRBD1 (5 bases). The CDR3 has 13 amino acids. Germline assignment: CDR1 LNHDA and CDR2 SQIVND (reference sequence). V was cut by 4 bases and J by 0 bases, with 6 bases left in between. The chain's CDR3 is CASSTGMNTEAFF. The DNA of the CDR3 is TGTGCCAGTAGTACAGGGATGAACACTGAAGCTTTCTTT.

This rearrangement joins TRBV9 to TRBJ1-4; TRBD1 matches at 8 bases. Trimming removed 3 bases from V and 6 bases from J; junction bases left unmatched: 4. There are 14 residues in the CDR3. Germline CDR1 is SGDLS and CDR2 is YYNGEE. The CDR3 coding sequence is TGTGCCAGCAGCGCGGACAGGGTGGATGAAAAACTGTTTTTT. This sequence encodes CASSADRVDEKLFF. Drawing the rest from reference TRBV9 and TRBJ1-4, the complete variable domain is DSGVTQTPKHLITATGQRVTLRCSPRSGDLSVYWYQQSLDQGLQFLIQYYNGEERAKGNILERFSAQQFPDLHSELNLSSLELGDSALYFCASSADRVDEKLFFGSGTQLSVL.

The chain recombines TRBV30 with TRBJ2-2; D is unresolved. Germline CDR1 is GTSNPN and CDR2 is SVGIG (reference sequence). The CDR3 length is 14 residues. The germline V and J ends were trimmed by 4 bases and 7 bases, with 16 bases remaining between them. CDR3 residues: CAWMATFSIGELFF. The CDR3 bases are TGTGCCTGGATGGCAACCTTTTCAATCGGGGAGCTGTTTTTT.

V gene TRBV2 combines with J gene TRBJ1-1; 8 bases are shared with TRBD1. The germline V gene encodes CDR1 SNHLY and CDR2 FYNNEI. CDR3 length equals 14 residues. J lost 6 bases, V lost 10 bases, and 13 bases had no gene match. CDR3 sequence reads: CATNRQGMRAEAFF. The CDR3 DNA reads TGTGCCACCAATAGACAGGGGATGAGGGCTGAAGCTTTCTTT.

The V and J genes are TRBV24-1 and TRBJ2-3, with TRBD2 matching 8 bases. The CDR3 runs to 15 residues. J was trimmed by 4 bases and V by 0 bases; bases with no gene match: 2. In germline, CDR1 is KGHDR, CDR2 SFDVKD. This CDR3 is CATSDLRGGSDTQYF. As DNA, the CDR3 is TGTGCCACCAGTGATTTGCGGGGGGGCTCAGATACGCAGTATTTT.